Listed below are T cell receptor beta chains from one sample, sequenced in a study of OX40 agonist ivuxolimab in advanced cancers. Measured with immunoSEQ multiplex PCR; TCRdb has only the in-frame clones, and not every one. The sample includes 10,000 to 15,000 clones, 69% of them seen just once. The specimen was CD4+ or CD8+ T cells sorted from blood, collected in a trial of the OX40 agonist ivuxolimab. The source is an adult with an advanced solid tumor such as melanoma, head and neck, liver or kidney cancer. Both conserved end residues are part of each CDR3. The D gene is left open where the match is weak. Only part of the rows carry a size: once, few, many, or a class if the clone is expanded.

TRBV6-6,TRBJ2-5,NA,NA,CASSSGLETQYF,TGTGCCAGCAGTTCAGGGTTGGAGACCCAGTACTTC
TRBV2,TRBJ2-7,NA,NA,CASSAVRVVDEQYF,TGTGCCAGCAGCGCAGTGAGGGTGGTAGACGAGCAGTACTTC
TRBV27,TRBJ2-1,TRBD2,few,CASSSAGVLISEQFF,TGTGCCAGCAGTTCAGCGGGAGTACTAATATCGGAGCAGTTCTTC
TRBV25-1,TRBJ2-7,NA,NA,CASSDLTDSYEQYF,TGTGCCAGCAGTGATCTAACGGACTCCTACGAGCAGTACTTC
TRBV11-2,TRBJ2-1,NA,NA,CASSLLDYYEQFF,TGTGCCAGCAGCTTACTGGACTACTATGAGCAGTTCTTC
TRBV4-1,TRBJ2-7,NA,once,CASSQDGSEQYF,TGCGCCAGCAGCCAAGATGGCAGCGAGCAGTACTTC
TRBV19,TRBJ2-1,TRBD2,NA,CASSIGAGETDEQFF,TGTGCCAGTAGTATAGGGGCGGGAGAAACGGATGAGCAGTTCTTC
TRBV7-9,TRBJ2-3,NA,NA,CASLWGTDTQYF,TGTGCCAGCTTGTGGGGAACAGATACGCAGTATTTT
TRBV7-9,TRBJ2-5,NA,few,CASSIDSYQYF,TGTGCCAGCAGTATAGACAGTTACCAGTACTTC
TRBV27,TRBJ2-7,TRBD1,NA,CASSPDRTAYEQYF,TGTGCCAGCAGTCCGGACAGGACTGCCTACGAGCAGTACTTC
TRBV5-6,TRBJ2-7,NA,once,CASSLGVHEQYF,TGTGCCAGCAGCTTGGGGGTCCACGAGCAGTACTTC
TRBV7-6,TRBJ2-3,TRBD2,NA,CASSSGLAPTDTQYF,TGTGCTAGCAGCTCAGGACTAGCCCCTACAGATACGCAGTATTTT
TRBV10-3,TRBJ2-7,NA,NA,CAITAGTGSSYEQYF,TGTGCCATCACCGCCGGGACGGGGAGTTCCTACGAGCAGTACTTC
TRBV10-2,TRBJ2-7,NA,NA,CASGDSSFYEQYF,TGCGCCAGCGGGGATTCGTCCTTCTACGAGCAGTACTTC
TRBV27,TRBJ1-3,NA,hyperexpanded,CASSGGSPGSGNTIYF,TGTGCCAGCAGTGGGGGGTCACCAGGCTCTGGAAACACCATATATTTT
TRBV25-1,TRBJ1-1,NA,once,CASSEDGDTEAFF,TGTGCCAGCAGTGAAGATGGCGATACTGAAGCTTTCTTT